This TCR beta chain was observed in a study of blood T cell repertoires in COVID-19. Study information: Both acute and convalescent COVID-19 samples were obtained from the United States, Italy and Spain. PBMCs, B-cell-depleted T cells, or T cells were the source of the cDNA or gDNA that made up the material.

In the authors' workflow: How many nucleated cells were present was estimated from reference gene primer amplification. Clones were sequenced by immunoSEQ multiplex PCR, and TCRdb holds only the in-frame ones, with some missing. For V, J and clone size, that table is used; D and trimming come from the DNA. The profile shows 200,000 to 250,000 clones, about 85% of them singletons. Germline-derived CDR1 and CDR2 are MNHNY and SVGAGI (reference sequence). V was clipped by 7 bases and J by 7 bases; unmatched bases: 9. The CDR3 is 13 amino acids. Recovered status in Cohort 3 required two negative PCRs, clearance, or symptom resolution.

The sequence was obtained from a man in his thirties or forties who had recovered from COVID-19. This sequence joins TRBV6-6 and TRBJ1-1; 7 bases are shared with TRBD1. Source material: PBMCs or T cells enriched from blood (not recorded which). This CDR3 is CASKRGTASEAFF. The CDR3 coding sequence is TGTGCCAGCAAGAGAGGGACAGCCAGTGAAGCTTTCTTT.